This T cell receptor beta chain was sequenced for a study of identical twins (dated by TCRdb to about 2016). The study in broad terms: To test whether fetal clonotypes persist, the study used deep sequencing on TCR alpha and beta repertoires from monozygotic twins, unrelated adults of various ages, and cord blood. To rule out contamination, replicate twin experiments were performed at different times with different library preparation protocols.

V has 5 bases trimmed and J has 5 bases trimmed; junction bases matching no gene number 8. The CDR3 has 13 amino acids, counting the end cysteine and phenylalanine. Here the CDR3 DNA is all that survives: 39 bases in frame from base 1. CDR1 and CDR2 (DFQATT, SNEGSKA) derive from the germline V gene (reference sequence). The paper as a whole reports these results and caveats: Abundant cord blood beta clonotypes carried fewer insertions; young adult naive repertoires showed a weaker similar trend, while memory repertoires showed none. Out-of-frame TCR alpha sequences shared between twins showed an excess of low generation-probability sequences compared with coincidental sharing between unrelated individuals. Excess twin sharing in beta out-of-frame sequences was weaker because fewer shared sequences lowered the signal-to-noise ratio. Zero-insertion analyses could be partly confounded by invariant T cells such as MAIT and iNKT, though diverse VJ usage argued against such confounding for most clonotypes. Because the same donors could not be followed over many years, conclusions were based on cross-sectional statistical analysis. Recombination models systematically underestimated out-of-frame TCR alpha sharing in monozygotic twins but agreed with sharing between unrelated individuals.

Of note for this clonotype: It has no known antigen specificity. It has no much larger one-base neighbor in the sample; base qualities were not kept.

Every donor was a healthy Caucasian. Three pairs of female monozygotic twins, all aged roughly 18 to 29 years, were included in the twin cohort. RNA for TCR libraries was isolated from peripheral blood mononuclear cells. Library preparation was by 5' RACE. Sequenced using an Illumina HiSeq 2000. Template switching added a universal primer binding site, and the final cDNA carried a unique molecular identifier that allowed TCR cDNA molecules to be counted accurately. Specific primers in the conserved constant-segment region were used to synthesize first-strand cDNA for TCR alpha and beta chains. To control for contamination, every cDNA library carried two barcodes: a SMART-Mk sample barcode plus Illumina barcodes. TruSeq adapter sequences, together with Illumina sample barcodes, were added in two successive PCR steps. The TCR alpha and beta cDNA libraries were sequenced on the Illumina HiSeq platform using custom primers. The authors' pipeline ran thus. MiGEC processed the raw reads to extract unique molecular identifiers, while MiXCR was used to determine the CDR3 positions. For each individual, recombination models were inferred using an EM algorithm with the repgenHMM and IGoR tools. Shared clonotype analysis was performed with the tcR package in R, normalizing sharing by the product of cloneset sizes. To study raw recombination without the effects of thymic and clonal selection, out-of-frame nonproductive sequences were analyzed. TCRdb reanalyzed the raw reads on its own, using fastp at Q25 for trimming and MiXCR for clone calling, and kept in-frame beta chains. CDR3 protein duplicates are merged, each entry listing the most common genes and DNA. These V and J calls derive from TCRdb rather than the authors' analysis. This sample gives about 790,000 distinct CDR3 sequences in total; roughly 20% of them show up just once. About an eighth of the sample is held by the ten biggest clonotypes.

These data are also associated with another study on T cells expressing NK-cell markers. Taken from the second paper: Three sorted T-cell subsets (CD3+CD56+NKG2C+, CD3+CD56+NKG2C- and CD3+CD56-NKG2C+) from roughly eight donors had their TCR beta-chain repertoires profiled. Of the eight sequenced donors, seven were found to be HCMV-seropositive and one was found to be HCMV-seronegative. In several experiments an anti-gammadeltaTCR antibody was added to restrict sorting to alphabetaTCR-expressing T cells. In six donors, the dominant CD3+CD56+NKG2C+ clonotypes ranked among the top 10 CD8+ clonotypes, making up roughly 1.0-8% of CD8+ T cells. Those dominant clonotypes were again the most abundant among CD3+CD56-NKG2C+ cells in a handful of donors, at roughly 25-65%. It remained unclear whether the expanded NKG2C-expressing T cell clones were specific for HCMV antigens. The eight sequenced donors were randomly selected healthy volunteers, three men and five women. A commercial ELISA kit detecting HCMV-specific IgG in serum was used to determine HCMV serostatus. For over 5 donors, bulk peripheral blood T-cell repertoires were also sequenced from unsorted PBMC. Reads were demultiplexed and grouped by UMI with MIGEC, and clonotypes were assembled and quantified with MiTCR. To remove erroneous sequences, TCR cDNA sequences were retained only when supported by two or more reads. Downstream repertoire analysis used the tcR package, and clonotypes were matched across fractions by CDR3 nucleotide sequence plus V segment. VDJmatch was used to annotate antigen specificity against VDJdb, with one amino acid substitution in CDR3 allowed.

Sequencing was performed on PBMCs. The rearranged segments are TRBV20-1 and TRBJ1-1; TRBD1 lines up with 7 middle nucleotides. The TCR sequence derives from a woman between 18 and 30 years old in good health. For the CDR3, the sequence is CSAYLAGGTEAFF. The DNA sequence reads TGCAGTGCTTACTTGGCAGGGGGTACTGAAGCTTTCTTT.